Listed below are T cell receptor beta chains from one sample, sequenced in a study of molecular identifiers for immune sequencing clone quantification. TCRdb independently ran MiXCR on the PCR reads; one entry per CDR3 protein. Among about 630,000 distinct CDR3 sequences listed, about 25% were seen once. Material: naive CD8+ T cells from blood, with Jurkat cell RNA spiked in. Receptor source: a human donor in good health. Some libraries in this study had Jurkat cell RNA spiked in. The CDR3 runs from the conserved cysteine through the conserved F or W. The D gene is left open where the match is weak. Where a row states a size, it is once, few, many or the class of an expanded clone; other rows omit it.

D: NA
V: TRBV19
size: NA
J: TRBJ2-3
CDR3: CASSIFILVSSTDTQYF
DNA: TGTGCCAGTAGTATATTTATTCTGGTCAGTAGCACAGATACGCAGTATTTT

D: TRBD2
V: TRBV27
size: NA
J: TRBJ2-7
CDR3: CASSEIAGGQIEQYF
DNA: TGTGCCAGCAGTGAAATAGCGGGAGGGCAGATCGAGCAGTACTTC

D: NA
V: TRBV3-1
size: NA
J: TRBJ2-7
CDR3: CASSQDLAVNYEQYF
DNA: TGTGCCAGCAGCCAAGATCTAGCCGTAAACTACGAGCAGTACTTC

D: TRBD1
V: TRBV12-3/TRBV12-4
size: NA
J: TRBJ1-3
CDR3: CASRPGQGFSGNTIYF
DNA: TGTGCCAGCAGGCCGGGACAGGGGTTCTCTGGAAACACCATATATTTT

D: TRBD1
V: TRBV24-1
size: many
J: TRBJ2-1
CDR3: CATSNRGNGNEQFF
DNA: TGTGCCACCAGTAACAGGGGAAATGGCAATGAGCAGTTCTTC

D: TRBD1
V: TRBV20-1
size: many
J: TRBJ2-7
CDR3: CSARGDRGPARYEQYF
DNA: TGCAGTGCTAGAGGGGACAGGGGGCCGGCACGCTACGAGCAGTACTTC

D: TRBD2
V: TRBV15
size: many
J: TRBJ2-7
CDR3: CATSREIAGASEQYF
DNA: TGTGCCACCAGCAGAGAGATAGCGGGAGCCTCCGAGCAGTACTTC

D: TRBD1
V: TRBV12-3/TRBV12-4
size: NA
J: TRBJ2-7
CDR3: CASSDGTGGNEQYF
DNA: TGTGCCAGCAGTGATGGGACAGGGGGCAACGAGCAGTACTTC

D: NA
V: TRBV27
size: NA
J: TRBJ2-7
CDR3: CASSTRRGEQYF
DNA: TGTGCCAGCAGTACCCGCAGGGGCGAGCAGTACTTC

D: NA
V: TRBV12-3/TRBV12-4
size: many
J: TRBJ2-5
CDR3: CASSFEYQETQYF
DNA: TGTGCCAGCAGTTTCGAATACCAAGAGACCCAGTACTTC

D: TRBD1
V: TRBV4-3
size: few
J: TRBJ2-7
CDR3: CASSQTRTGPQVEQYF
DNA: TGCGCCAGCAGCCAGACAAGGACAGGGCCCCAGGTCGAGCAGTACTTC

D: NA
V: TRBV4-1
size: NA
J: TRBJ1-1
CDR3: CPSRENPPGWNTEAFF
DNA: TGCCCCAGCAGAGAAAATCCGCCAGGCTGGAACACTGAAGCTTTCTTT

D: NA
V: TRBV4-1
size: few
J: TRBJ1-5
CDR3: CASSQSLGGNQPQHF
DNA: TGCGCCAGCAGCCAATCCTTGGGGGGCAATCAGCCCCAGCATTTT

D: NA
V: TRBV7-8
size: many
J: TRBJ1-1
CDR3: CASSETSEAFF
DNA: TGTGCCAGCAGCGAGACAAGTGAAGCTTTCTTT

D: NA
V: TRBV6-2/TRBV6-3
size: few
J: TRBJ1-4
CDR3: CASSHNPFVTTNEKLFF
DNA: TGTGCCAGCAGTCATAACCCGTTCGTCACAACTAATGAAAAACTGTTTTTT

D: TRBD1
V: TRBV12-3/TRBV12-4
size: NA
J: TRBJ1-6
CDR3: CASSLTGANSPLHF
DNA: TGTGCCAGCAGTTTAACAGGGGCAAATTCACCCCTCCACTTT

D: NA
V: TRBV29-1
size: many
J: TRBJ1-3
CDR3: CSADSDKTSGNTIYF
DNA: TGCAGCGCTGACTCCGACAAGACCTCTGGAAACACCATATATTTT

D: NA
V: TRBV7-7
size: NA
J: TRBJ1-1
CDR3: CASSSLWGARTEAFF
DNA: TGTGCCAGCAGCTCCTTGTGGGGGGCACGCACTGAAGCTTTCTTT

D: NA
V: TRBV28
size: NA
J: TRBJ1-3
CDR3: CASTKRGRLSGNTIYF
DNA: TGTGCCAGCACCAAACGCGGTCGTCTCTCTGGAAACACCATATATTTT

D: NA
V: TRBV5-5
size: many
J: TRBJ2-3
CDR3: CASSWGSGADTQYF
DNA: TGTGCCAGCAGCTGGGGCTCCGGGGCAGATACGCAGTATTTT

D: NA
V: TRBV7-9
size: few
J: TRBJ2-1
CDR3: CASSFPAEHSYNEQFF
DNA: TGTGCCAGCAGCTTCCCAGCGGAACACTCCTACAATGAGCAGTTCTTC

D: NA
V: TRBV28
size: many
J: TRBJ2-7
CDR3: CASSLLFRAPVEQYF
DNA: TGTGCCAGCAGTCTCCTTTTCAGGGCCCCCGTGGAGCAGTACTTC

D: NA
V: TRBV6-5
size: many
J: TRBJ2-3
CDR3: CASRKTVRADTQYF
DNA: TGTGCCAGCAGAAAGACAGTAAGGGCAGATACGCAGTATTTT

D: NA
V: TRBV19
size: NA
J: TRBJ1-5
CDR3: CASSIVGGSNQPRHF
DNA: TGTGCCAGTAGTATAGTTGGGGGGAGCAATCAGCCCCGGCATTTT

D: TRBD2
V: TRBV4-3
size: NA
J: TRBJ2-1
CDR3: CASSQDPGEGNEQFF
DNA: TGCGCCAGCAGCCAAGATCCGGGGGAGGGCAATGAGCAGTTCTTC

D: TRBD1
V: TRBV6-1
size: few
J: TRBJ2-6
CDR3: CASRALYPGQAYPGANVPTF
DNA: TGTGCCAGCAGGGCTCTATATCCGGGACAGGCCTACCCTGGGGCCAACGTCCCGACTTTC

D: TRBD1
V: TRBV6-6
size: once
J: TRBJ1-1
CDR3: CASSYPKRTGVNTEAFF
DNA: TGTGCCAGCAGTTACCCCAAACGGACAGGAGTGAACACTGAAGCTTTCTTT

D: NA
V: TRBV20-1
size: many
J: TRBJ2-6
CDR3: CSARNPLAPGANVLTF
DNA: TGCAGTGCTAGAAACCCACTAGCTCCTGGGGCCAACGTCCTGACTTTC

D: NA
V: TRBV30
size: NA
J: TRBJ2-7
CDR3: CAGEDYEQYF
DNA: TGTGCAGGGGAGGACTACGAGCAGTACTTC

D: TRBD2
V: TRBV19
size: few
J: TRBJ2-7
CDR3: CASATFSGRYGYEQYF
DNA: TGTGCCAGTGCTACATTCTCCGGGAGGTACGGCTACGAGCAGTACTTC

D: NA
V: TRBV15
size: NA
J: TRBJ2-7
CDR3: CATSKGGGITYEQYF
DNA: TGTGCCACCAGTAAAGGGGGCGGGATTACCTACGAGCAGTACTTC

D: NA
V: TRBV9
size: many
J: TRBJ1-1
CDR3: CASSVVPNTEAFF
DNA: TGTGCCAGCAGCGTAGTTCCGAACACTGAAGCTTTCTTT

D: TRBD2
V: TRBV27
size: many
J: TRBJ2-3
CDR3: CASSFSAGGLDTQYF
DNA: TGTGCCAGCAGTTTCTCAGCGGGAGGATTAGATACGCAGTATTTT

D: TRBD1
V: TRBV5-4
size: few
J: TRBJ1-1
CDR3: CASSRFRDSPETEAFF
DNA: TGTGCCAGCAGCCGTTTCCGGGACAGTCCAGAAACTGAAGCTTTCTTT

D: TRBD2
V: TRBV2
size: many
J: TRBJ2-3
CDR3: CASRSGRTDTQYF
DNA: TGTGCCAGCAGGAGCGGGAGAACAGATACGCAGTATTTT

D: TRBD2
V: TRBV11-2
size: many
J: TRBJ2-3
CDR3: CASILAASGTADTQYF
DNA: TGTGCCAGCATCCTAGCGGCTAGCGGGACAGCAGATACGCAGTATTTT

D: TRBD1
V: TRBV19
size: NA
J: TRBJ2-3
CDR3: CASSPIGTGGLSSDTQYF
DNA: TGTGCCAGTAGCCCCATCGGGACAGGGGGCCTTAGCTCAGATACGCAGTATTTT

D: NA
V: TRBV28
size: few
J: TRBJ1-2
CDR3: CASETDPYSYGYTF
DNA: TGTGCCAGCGAAACAGACCCTTACAGCTATGGCTACACCTTC

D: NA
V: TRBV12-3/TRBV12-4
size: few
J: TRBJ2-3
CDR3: CASSFLAAYLIKGATDTQYF
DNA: TGTGCCAGCAGTTTCTTAGCGGCGTACCTTATTAAGGGGGCCACAGATACGCAGTATTTT

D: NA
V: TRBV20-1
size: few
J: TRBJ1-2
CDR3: CSARSLYGYTF
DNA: TGCAGTGCTAGGAGCCTCTATGGCTACACCTTC

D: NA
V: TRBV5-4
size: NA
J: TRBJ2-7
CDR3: CASSLVGTPYEQYF
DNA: TGTGCCAGCAGCTTGGTCGGGACACCCTACGAGCAGTACTTC

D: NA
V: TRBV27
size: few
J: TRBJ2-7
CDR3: CASSYSIGAYEQYF
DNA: TGTGCCAGCAGTTATTCGATAGGGGCCTACGAGCAGTACTTC

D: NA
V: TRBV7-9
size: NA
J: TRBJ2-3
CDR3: CASSYLPKSTDTQYF
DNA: TGTGCCAGCAGCTACCTACCCAAAAGCACAGATACGCAGTATTTT

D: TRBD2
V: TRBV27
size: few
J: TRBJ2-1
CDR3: CASRGLAGANEQFF
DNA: TGTGCCAGCAGGGGACTAGCGGGAGCCAATGAGCAGTTCTTC

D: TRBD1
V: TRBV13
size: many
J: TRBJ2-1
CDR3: CASSPLIGQGSDEQFF
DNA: TGTGCCAGCAGCCCCCTCATAGGACAGGGGAGTGATGAGCAGTTCTTC

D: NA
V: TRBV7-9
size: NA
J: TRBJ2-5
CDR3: CASSLPATETQYF
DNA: TGTGCCAGCAGCCTGCCGGCAACAGAGACCCAGTACTTC

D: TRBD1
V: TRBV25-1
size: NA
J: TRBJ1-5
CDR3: CASSGSGTGINQPQHF
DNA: TGTGCCAGCAGTGGCTCCGGGACAGGCATCAATCAGCCCCAGCATTTT

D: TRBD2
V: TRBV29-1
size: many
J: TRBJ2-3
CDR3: CSVTVAGVRYF
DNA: TGCAGCGTTACCGTGGCGGGAGTACGATATTTT

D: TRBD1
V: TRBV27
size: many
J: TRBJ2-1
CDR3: CASSPGGFEQFF
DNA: TGTGCCAGCAGTCCAGGGGGCTTTGAGCAGTTCTTC

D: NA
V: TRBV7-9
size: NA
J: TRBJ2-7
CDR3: CASSPSQGAYVYKQYF
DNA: TGTGCCAGCAGCCCGAGTCAAGGCGCTTATGTATACAAGCAGTACTTC

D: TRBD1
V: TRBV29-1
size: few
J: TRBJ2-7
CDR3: CSVPGQFSVSYEQYF
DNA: TGCAGCGTACCGGGACAGTTCTCTGTTTCCTACGAGCAGTACTTC

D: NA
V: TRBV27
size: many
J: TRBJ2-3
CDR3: CASSLYGLAPADTQYF
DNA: TGTGCCAGCAGTTTATATGGTTTAGCGCCGGCAGATACGCAGTATTTT

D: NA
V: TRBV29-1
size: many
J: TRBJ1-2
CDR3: CSVQRPNGYTF
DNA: TGCAGCGTTCAAAGACCCAACGGCTACACCTTC

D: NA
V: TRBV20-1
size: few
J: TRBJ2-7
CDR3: CSAVWAGHEQYF
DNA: TGCAGTGCCGTTTGGGCAGGACACGAGCAGTACTTC

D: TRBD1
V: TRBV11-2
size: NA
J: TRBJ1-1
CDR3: CASRQTGANTEAFF
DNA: TGTGCCAGCAGACAGACAGGGGCGAACACTGAAGCTTTCTTT

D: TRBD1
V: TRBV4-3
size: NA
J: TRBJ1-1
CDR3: CASSPQAYRGNTEAFF
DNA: TGCGCCAGCAGCCCACAAGCCTACAGGGGGAACACTGAAGCTTTCTTT

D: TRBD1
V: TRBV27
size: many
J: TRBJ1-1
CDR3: CASSLFGTESMYTEAFF
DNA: TGTGCCAGCAGTTTATTTGGGACAGAATCGATGTACACTGAAGCTTTCTTT

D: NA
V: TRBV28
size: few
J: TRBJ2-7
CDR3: CASSPLYGSPYEQYF
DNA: TGTGCCAGCAGTCCCCTATACGGGTCGCCCTACGAGCAGTACTTC

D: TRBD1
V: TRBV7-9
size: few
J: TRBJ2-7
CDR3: CASSSNRGAYEQYF
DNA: TGTGCCAGCAGCTCCAACAGGGGAGCATACGAGCAGTACTTC

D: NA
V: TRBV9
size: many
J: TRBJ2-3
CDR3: CASSVGTVGTDTQYF
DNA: TGTGCCAGCAGCGTAGGGACGGTCGGCACAGATACGCAGTATTTT